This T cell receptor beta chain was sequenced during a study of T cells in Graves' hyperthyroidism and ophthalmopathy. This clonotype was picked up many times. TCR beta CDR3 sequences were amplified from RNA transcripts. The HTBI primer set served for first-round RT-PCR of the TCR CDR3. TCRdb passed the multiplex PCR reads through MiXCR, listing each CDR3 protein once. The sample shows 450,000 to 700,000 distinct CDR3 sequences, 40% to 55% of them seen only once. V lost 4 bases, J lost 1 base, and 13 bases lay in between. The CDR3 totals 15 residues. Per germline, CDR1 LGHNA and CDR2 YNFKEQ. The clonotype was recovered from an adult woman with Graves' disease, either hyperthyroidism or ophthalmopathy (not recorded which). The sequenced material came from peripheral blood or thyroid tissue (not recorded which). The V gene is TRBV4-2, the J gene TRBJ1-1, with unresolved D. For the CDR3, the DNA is TGTGCCAGCAGCCGTAGCCTCGGCGGGAACACTGAAGCTTTCTTT. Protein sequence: CASSRSLGGNTEAFF.